The 27 T cell receptor beta chains given below trace back to one sample, sequenced in a study of technical replicates of blood from a few donors. The assay was immunoSEQ multiplex PCR, and TCRdb's table has in-frame clones only and misses some. The sample shows under 80,000 clones, around 90% of them seen only once. The sequenced sample consisted of T cells isolated from PBMCs. All receptors derive from a human donor in good health. Some clones in this sample may be carry-over from other donors' samples.

This rearrangement joins TRBV19 to TRBJ1-5; TRBD1 is a possible D gene (6 bases). V was pared by 7 bases and J by 5 bases, with 12 bases between. This CDR3 has 13 residues. The germline CDR1 and CDR2 sequences are LNHDA and SQIVND (reference sequence). The CDR3 DNA is TGTGCCAGTAAGGTACAGGGTGATCAGCCCCAGCATTTT. Protein: CASKVQGDQPQHF.

The V and J genes are TRBV15 and TRBJ2-1; D uncertain. CDR3 size: 13 residues. Germline lookup yields CDR1 LNHNV and CDR2 YYDKDF (reference sequence). Trimming shortened V by 3 bases and J by 1 base, and 4 bases separated the two germline ends. The CDR3 loop reads CATSSTSYNEQFF. In nucleotides, the CDR3 is TGTGCCACCAGCAGTACTTCCTACAATGAGCAGTTCTTC.

V gene TRBV19 combines with J gene TRBJ2-1; possibly TRBD1 for D (6 bases). V lost 3 bases and J 5 bases, leaving 8 bases between the germline ends. Germline V gives CDR1 LNHDA, CDR2 SQIVND (reference sequence). CDR3 length: 13 amino acids. The CDR3 nucleotides are TGTGCCAGTAGTATTCGACAGGACAATGAGCAGTTCTTC. This sequence encodes CASSIRQDNEQFF.

This chain uses TRBV7-2 with TRBJ2-5; 8 bases map to TRBD1. The trim removed 6 bases at V and 2 bases at J, leaving 5 bases unmatched. Per germline, CDR1 SGHTA and CDR2 FQGNSA. The CDR3 runs 14 residues. The CDR3 sequence: CASSRDRSQETQYF. The CDR3 region has the DNA TGTGCCAGCAGTCGGGACAGGTCGCAAGAGACCCAGTACTTC.

The V gene is TRBV19, the J gene TRBJ1-4, with D tentatively TRBD1 (5 bases). Germline CDR1 LNHDA, CDR2 SQIVND (reference sequence). Deletions cut 0 bases from V and 3 bases from J, with 17 bases between. The CDR3 is made up of 18 amino acids. For the CDR3, the DNA is TGTGCCAGTAGTATAGAGGCGGGGCCTGGGATGGCTAATGAAAAACTGTTTTTT. Translating gives CASSIEAGPGMANEKLFF.

V and J are TRBV7-7 and TRBJ2-3, with TRBD2 matching over 10 bases. Trimming at V came to 3 bases and at J to 0 bases, leaving 12 bases not matched to a gene. CDR1 SSHAT and CDR2 FNYEAQ come from the germline V gene (reference sequence). The CDR3 covers 19 residues. The CDR3 coding sequence is TGTGCCAGCAGCTTGGGGTCTAGCGGGGGAACCCTAAGCACAGATACGCAGTATTTT. It translates to CASSLGSSGGTLSTDTQYF.

The chain uses TRBV10-1 and TRBJ2-1; D possibly corresponds to TRBD2 (6 bases). Trimming pared 3 bases from V and 2 bases from J, leaving 11 bases between. The CDR3 totals 15 residues. Germline V gene sequence: CDR1 WNHNN, CDR2 SYGVQD (reference sequence). The CDR3 reads CASSDLTRAYNEQFF. CDR3 bases: TGCGCCAGCAGTGATTTGACTAGAGCCTACAATGAGCAGTTCTTC.

This clone was observed once. The chain uses TRBV18 and TRBJ2-7; 7 positions match TRBD1. The CDR3 consists of 15 residues. The J segment lost 3 bases and the V segment lost 3 bases, leaving 8 bases of the junction unmatched. The germline V gene has CDR1 KGHSH and CDR2 LQKENI. CDR3 sequence reads: CASSPWTGRFYEQYF. CDR3 coding DNA: TGTGCCAGCTCACCGTGGACAGGCAGGTTCTACGAGCAGTACTTC. Together with reference TRBV18 and TRBJ2-7, the CDR3 gives the full variable domain: NAGVMQNPRHLVRRRGQEARLRCSPMKGHSHVYWYRQLPEEGLKFMVYLQKENIIDESGMPKERFSAEFPKEGPSILRIQQVVRGDSAAYFCASSPWTGRFYEQYFGPGTRLTVT.

The chain employs TRBV14 and TRBJ1-3; D is uncertain. V lost 1 base to trimming and J lost 0 bases, with 4 bases between them. Germline CDR1 reads SGHDN; CDR2 reads FVKESK. The CDR3 has 14 amino acids. The CDR3 nucleotides read TGTGCCAGCAGCCAAGGAGGCTCTGGAAACACCATATATTTT. Encoded protein: CASSQGGSGNTIYF.

CDR3 amino acids: CASSYDWAGVGNEQFF. The DNA for the CDR3 is TGTGCCAGCAGCTATGACTGGGCGGGAGTCGGCAATGAGCAGTTCTTC. The rearrangement links TRBV9 to TRBJ2-1, with 7 bases matching TRBD2. Germline V gene lookup returns CDR1 SGDLS and CDR2 YYNGEE. V gave up 4 bases and J gave up 6 bases; unmatched junction bases: 13. The length of the CDR3 is 16 residues.

The V gene is TRBV15, the J gene TRBJ2-7, with a possible D match to TRBD1 (6 bases). The germline V gene encodes CDR1 LNHNV and CDR2 YYDKDF (reference sequence). This CDR3 is 15 amino acids long. Trimming took off 0 bases at V and 1 base at J, with 10 bases between the two ends. Written as DNA, the CDR3 is TGTGCCACCAGCAGAGATAGGGGGATTTCCTACGAGCAGTACTTC. Protein sequence: CATSRDRGISYEQYF.

The chain is built from TRBV7-3 and TRBJ2-1, with 9 bases matching TRBD2. The germline V gene has CDR1 SGHTA and CDR2 FQGTGA. CDR3 length: 17 amino acids. The J segment lost 6 bases and the V segment lost 5 bases, leaving 14 bases of the junction unmatched. CDR3 in amino acids: CASSHHSKAREGNEQFF. For the CDR3, the DNA is TGTGCCAGCAGCCACCATTCGAAGGCGCGGGAGGGCAATGAGCAGTTCTTC.

The chain joins TRBV20-1 to TRBJ2-5, with D perhaps TRBD2 (6 bases). The J call may be faulty, since TRBJ2-7 better matches the DNA end. Germline CDR1 reads DFQATT; CDR2 reads SNEGSKA (reference sequence). The CDR3 spans 11 residues. The CDR3 region is CSASPGVEQYF. In nucleotides, the CDR3 is TGCAGTGCTAGTCCGGGGGTCGAGCAGTACTTC.

V gene TRBV4-3 combines with J gene TRBJ1-2, with unresolved D. Germline V gives CDR1 LGHNA, CDR2 YSLEER. The CDR3 totals 13 residues. Trimming cost V 3 bases and J 4 bases, with 9 bases left between them. CDR3 DNA sequence: TGCGCCAGCAGCCAGGGAGAGGGCTATGGCTACACCTTC. This encodes CASSQGEGYGYTF.

V gene TRBV19 combines with J gene TRBJ1-2; 8 nucleotides line up with TRBD1. Germline V gives CDR1 LNHDA, CDR2 SQIVND (reference sequence). With 5 bases clipped from V and 1 base from J, the junction kept 6 bases outside the gene matches. The CDR3 loop spans 15 amino acids. CDR3 in amino acids: CASSGPGQVNYGYTF. CDR3 DNA sequence: TGTGCCAGTAGTGGCCCGGGACAGGTTAACTATGGCTACACCTTC.

The V and J genes are TRBV28 and TRBJ1-5, with 7 bases fitting TRBD1. The CDR3 is 15 residues long. V lost 5 bases and J lost 3; bases outside the gene matches: 7. Germline V gene sequence: CDR1 MDHEN, CDR2 SYDVKM. The DNA of the CDR3 is TGTGCCAGCAGTCCCGCAGGGGGGCACAATCAGCCCCAGCATTTT. It yields the protein CASSPAGGHNQPQHF.

In nucleotides, the CDR3 is TGTGCCAGCAGTTTAGGGGGGGGGCTGGGGACCCAGTACTTC. Protein product: CASSLGGGLGTQYF. The V and J genes are TRBV28 and TRBJ2-5; a possible D gene is TRBD2 (7 bases). In germline, CDR1 is MDHEN, CDR2 SYDVKM. This CDR3 contains 14 residues. Trimming pared 2 bases from V and 7 bases from J, leaving 14 bases between. The whole variable domain, filled in from reference TRBV28 and TRBJ2-5, reads DVKVTQSSRYLVKRTGEKVFLECVQDMDHENMFWYRQDPGLGLRLIYFSYDVKMKEKGDIPEGYSVSREKKERFSLILESASTNQTSMYLCASSLGGGLGTQYFGPGTRLLVL.

CDR3 sequence reads: CASSLGGAGYTF. The CDR3, as DNA: TGTGCCAGCAGTTTAGGGGGGGCTGGCTACACCTTC. This chain connects TRBV27 to TRBJ1-2; D is perhaps TRBD1 (6 bases). Germline V CDR1 and CDR2: MNHEY, SMNVEV (reference sequence). CDR3 length: 12 residues. V was trimmed by 2 bases and J by 7 bases, leaving 8 bases between them.

V usage is TRBV12-2 and J usage is TRBJ2-7; TRBD2 is the table's D call, not checked against the DNA. TRBV12-2 is assigned pseudogene status. This CDR3 has 17 residues. CDR3: CASRPIEGGGLVYEQYF. DNA for the CDR3: TGTGCAAGTCGTCCCATCGAGGGGGGGGGACTAGTCTACGAGCAGTACTTC.

This clone occurred once. This sequence joins TRBV4-1 and TRBJ1-3; D remains ambiguous. The CDR3 runs to 15 residues. The germline CDR1 and CDR2 sequences are MGHRA and YSYEKL. Deletions cut 1 base from V and 0 bases from J, with 7 bases between. CDR3 nucleotide sequence: TGCGCCAGCAGCCAAGCGATTAGCTCTGGAAACACCATATATTTT. Amino acid sequence: CASSQAISSGNTIYF.

The chain uses TRBV2 and TRBJ2-7, with 8 bases fitting TRBD2. The V gene end was trimmed by 6 bases and the J gene end by 2 bases; junction bases not matched to a gene: 9. This CDR3 spans 15 amino acids. Germline V gives CDR1 SNHLY, CDR2 FYNNEI. The CDR3 spells CASRAGTRMTYEQYF. CDR3 DNA sequence: TGTGCCAGCAGAGCCGGGACTAGGATGACCTACGAGCAGTACTTC.

V is TRBV7-8 and J is TRBJ1-1; 7 nucleotides match TRBD1. The CDR3 is 13 residues long. V gave up 5 bases and J gave up 5 bases; unmatched junction bases: 5. Germline lookup yields CDR1 SGHVS and CDR2 FQNEAQ. The CDR3 nucleotides are TGTGCCAGCAGCCGGCAGGGGGGTACTGAAGCTTTCTTT. Residues: CASSRQGGTEAFF.

V usage is TRBV9 and J usage is TRBJ2-7; D may be TRBD1 (7 bases). From germline, CDR1 is SGDLS and CDR2 YYNGEE. The CDR3 runs 13 residues. Trimming stripped 3 bases from V and 3 bases from J, with 10 bases between. The CDR3 DNA follows: TGTGCCAGCAGCGGCGGGACAGTCTACGAGCAGTACTTC. Translating gives CASSGGTVYEQYF.

The rearrangement links TRBV6-7 to TRBJ1-4; D might be TRBD1 (6 bases). TRBV6-7 is an ORF for which the function is uncertain. The CDR3 contains 15 residues. V was trimmed by 0 bases and J by 6 bases, leaving 11 bases between them. The CDR3 DNA reads TGTGCCAGCAGTTACTCGAAGGGGGATTATGAAAAACTGTTTTTT. Protein sequence: CASSYSKGDYEKLFF.

This chain connects TRBV27 to TRBJ1-5; D may be TRBD1 (6 bases). This CDR3 is 15 amino acids long. Germline V CDR1 and CDR2: MNHEY, SMNVEV (reference sequence). Trimming shortened V by 4 bases and J by 3 bases, and 13 bases separated the two germline ends. This chain's CDR3 is CASSSIGQSNQPQHF. For the CDR3, the DNA is TGTGCCAGCAGTTCCATCGGACAGTCCAATCAGCCCCAGCATTTT.

The rearrangement joins TRBV19 to TRBJ2-7; the D gene is possibly TRBD2 (5 bases). The CDR3 runs to 13 residues. V lost 8 bases to trimming and J lost 2 bases, with 13 bases between them. Germline V gene sequence: CDR1 LNHDA, CDR2 SQIVND (reference sequence). The CDR3 region is CASGSPGTYEQYF. DNA for the CDR3: TGTGCCAGTGGCTCCCCGGGAACCTACGAGCAGTACTTC. Full variable domain (rest looked up from reference TRBV19 and TRBJ2-7): DGGITQSPKYLFRKEGQNVTLSCEQNLNHDAMYWYRQDPGQGLRLIYYSQIVNDFQKGDIAEGYSVSREKKESFPLTVTSAQKNPTAFYLCASGSPGTYEQYFGPGTRLTVT.

On this clone itself: Germline is not matched at one junction end, which may reflect a read error. The chain employs TRBV7-6 and TRBJ1-3, with 7 bases fitting TRBD1. The length of the CDR3 is 17 residues. Germline CDR1 SGHVS, CDR2 FNYEAQ. The CDR3 nucleotides read TGTGCCAGCAGCCCCATAGGACAGGATCGGAACGGAAGCACCATATATTTT. It translates to CASSPIGQDRNGSTIYF.